One sample yielded the 31 T cell receptor beta chains listed below, sequenced in a study of T cell changes during pregnancy in multiple sclerosis (dated by TCRdb to the late 2010s). Library method: the immunoSEQ multiplex PCR assay. As stored in TCRdb, this immuneACCESS dataset retains in-frame rearrangements with V and J assigned. A fraction of the clones does not appear; measured against another copy, unresolved V genes explain less than half of the discrepancy, and the remainder lacks a known reason. The sample has approximately 44,000 clones on record, around 92% of them singletons. The ten largest clones represent 0.52% of the sample. Sequenced here: CD4+ T cells from peripheral blood mononuclear cells, sampled in the third trimester of pregnancy. The receptors stem from a female donor with multiple sclerosis, enrolled in a pregnancy study.

The rearrangement uses TRBV27 and TRBJ2-5, with 11 bases matching TRBD2. Germline CDR1 is MNHEY and CDR2 is SMNVEV (reference sequence). The V segment lost 1 base and the J segment 1 base; nucleotides outside the gene matches: 2. The CDR3 is 16 amino acids. As DNA, the CDR3 is TGTGCCAGCAGTTTATTAGCGGGAGGGCCCCAAGAGACCCAGTACTTC. This encodes CASSLLAGGPQETQYF.

The rearrangement joins TRBV18 to TRBJ2-2; 8 nucleotides align to TRBD2. The germline gives CDR1 KGHSH, CDR2 LQKENI. V lost 5 bases to trimming and J lost 4 bases; unmatched junction nucleotides: 12. There are 17 residues in the CDR3. CDR3 sequence (DNA): TGTGCCAGCTCATCGCCCCTAGCGGGTCTGATCACCGGGGAGCTGTTTTTT. It is translated as CASSSPLAGLITGELFF.

The chain uses TRBV29-1 and TRBJ2-7, with 10 nucleotides matching TRBD1. V dropped 6 bases and J dropped 2; count of bases not matched to a gene: 7. This CDR3 comprises 14 residues. CDR1 is SQVTM, CDR2 ANQGSEA, per germline. In DNA form, the CDR3 reads TGCAGCGTGCGGCCGGGACAGGGGACCTACGAGCAGTACTTC. Protein: CSVRPGQGTYEQYF.

The chain recombines TRBV7-2 with TRBJ2-7, with D perhaps TRBD1 (6 bases). Deletions cut 1 base from V and 2 bases from J, with 12 bases between. Germline V gives CDR1 SGHTA, CDR2 FQGNSA. There are 15 residues in the CDR3. In DNA form, the CDR3 reads TGTGCCAGCAGCTTAGGCAGGGGAAATCCCTACGAGCAGTACTTC. This encodes CASSLGRGNPYEQYF.

The rearrangement uses TRBV5-1 and TRBJ2-1, with D possibly being TRBD2 (5 bases). The V gene's germline CDR1 is SGHRS and CDR2 YFSETQ. Between the trimmed V and J ends, which lost 0 bases and 2 bases, there was a span of 6 bases. The CDR3 runs to 14 residues. For the CDR3, the DNA is TGCGCCAGCAGCTTGGGAGGGCCCTACAATGAGCAGTTCTTC. Its protein product is CASSLGGPYNEQFF.

The chain links TRBV27 to TRBJ2-7; possible D gene TRBD1, 6 bases. The germline V gene encodes CDR1 MNHEY and CDR2 SMNVEV (reference sequence). The V and J ends lost 4 bases and 0 bases respectively, with 7 bases between them. This CDR3 has 13 residues. CDR3 coding DNA: TGTGCCAGCAGTTCGACAGGCTCCTACGAGCAGTACTTC. It yields the protein CASSSTGSYEQYF.

The chain employs TRBV4-2 and TRBJ1-3; D possibly corresponds to TRBD1 (6 bases). The germline V gene encodes CDR1 LGHNA and CDR2 YNFKEQ. This CDR3 contains 14 residues. V lost 0 bases and J 4 bases, leaving 7 bases between the germline ends. The CDR3 DNA is TGTGCCAGCAGCCAAGACGACAGGGGAAACACCATATATTTT. Amino acids: CASSQDDRGNTIYF.

This rearrangement joins TRBV27 to TRBJ1-5; a possible D gene is TRBD1 (5 bases). Trimming stripped 8 bases from V and 7 bases from J, with 18 bases between. This CDR3 is 14 amino acids long. Per germline, CDR1 MNHEY and CDR2 SMNVEV (reference sequence). CDR3 sequence (DNA): TGTGCCAGCTCCCTAGTTGGGGCTCGACAGCCCCAGCATTTT. It codes for CASSLVGARQPQHF.

This chain connects TRBV5-5 to TRBJ2-2; maybe TRBD2 (6 bases). The CDR3 has 15 residues. Germline V gene sequence: CDR1 SGHKS, CDR2 YYEKEE (reference sequence). Trimming took 4 bases from V and 0 from J, leaving 10 bases between them. CDR3 sequence (DNA): TGTGCCAGCAGCCCGCGGGGAGCGAACACCGGGGAGCTGTTTTTT. Its translation: CASSPRGANTGELFF.

This chain links TRBV4-1 with TRBJ2-1; 10 bases match TRBD2. CDR1 and CDR2 (germline): MGHRA, YSYEKL. The CDR3 totals 16 residues. Trimming cost V 3 bases and J 7 bases; bases outside gene matches: 9. The CDR3 is CASSQFLAGDFNEQFF. CDR3 sequence (DNA): TGCGCCAGCAGCCAGTTCCTAGCGGGAGATTTTAATGAGCAGTTCTTC.

This clone occurred once. The chain uses TRBV19 and TRBJ2-7, with TRBD1 matching over 8 bases. V shed 3 bases, J shed 7 bases, and the junction held 5 bases outside the gene matches. The CDR3 length is 13 residues. CDR1 and CDR2 from the germline V gene are LNHDA and SQIVND (reference sequence). The CDR3 region is CASSMTGVAEQYF. CDR3 bases: TGTGCCAGTAGTATGACAGGGGTCGCTGAGCAGTACTTC.

The chain uses TRBV30 and TRBJ1-5, with a possible D match to TRBD1 (5 bases). The germline gives CDR1 GTSNPN, CDR2 SVGIG (reference sequence). The CDR3 runs to 11 residues. The V end was cut by 2 bases, the J end by 9 bases, with 8 bases between. CDR3 loop: CAWSSGGPQHF. The CDR3 nucleotides read TGTGCCTGGAGTTCCGGGGGGCCCCAGCATTTT. The full variable domain, completed using reference TRBV30 and TRBJ1-5, is SQTIHQWPATLVQPVGSPLSLECTVEGTSNPNLYWYRQAAGRGLQLLFYSVGIGQISSEVPQNLSASRPQDRQFILSSKKLLLSDSGFYLCAWSSGGPQHFGDGTRLSIL.

The rearrangement uses TRBV28 and TRBJ1-2, with D possibly matching TRBD1 (6 bases). The germline gives CDR1 MDHEN, CDR2 SYDVKM. The CDR3 covers 12 residues. Deletions cut 5 bases from V and 5 bases from J, with 9 bases between. The CDR3 DNA is TGTGCCAGCAGTGAGGGGGAATATGGCTACACCTTC. Encoded protein: CASSEGEYGYTF.

The V and J genes are TRBV29-1 and TRBJ2-4; possibly TRBD1 for D (5 bases). Germline V gene data show CDR1 as SQVTM and CDR2 as ANQGSEA. The germline V and J ends were trimmed by 6 bases and 0 bases, with 15 bases remaining between them. The CDR3 covers 15 residues. The CDR3 reads CSVRHRTRAKNIQYF. The CDR3 nucleotides read TGCAGCGTGCGCCACAGGACCCGAGCCAAAAACATTCAGTACTTC.

The rearrangement joins TRBV2 to TRBJ1-1, with D unclear. Germline CDR1 SNHLY, CDR2 FYNNEI. This CDR3 is built from 14 residues. V shed 3 bases and J shed 0 bases, with 8 bases lying between them. The CDR3 is CASSESGMNTEAFF. The CDR3 region has the DNA TGTGCCAGCAGTGAGTCCGGGATGAACACTGAAGCTTTCTTT.

This clone came up once. V gene TRBV2 combines with J gene TRBJ1-2, with D possibly being TRBD1 (5 bases). Germline lookup yields CDR1 SNHLY and CDR2 FYNNEI. The germline V and J ends were trimmed by 5 bases and 5 bases, with 9 bases remaining between them. This CDR3 comprises 12 residues. The CDR3 region is CASSPQGYGYTF. Written as DNA, the CDR3 is TGTGCCAGCAGTCCCCAGGGTTATGGCTACACCTTC. Full variable domain (remainder filled in from reference TRBV2 and TRBJ1-2): EPEVTQTPSHQVTQMGQEVILRCVPISNHLYFYWYRQILGQKVEFLVSFYNNEISEKSEIFDDQFSVERPDGSNFTLKIRSTKLEDSAMYFCASSPQGYGYTFGSGTRLTVV.

V gene TRBV5-1 combines with J gene TRBJ2-7; 8 bases are a match to TRBD2. With V trimmed by 3 bases and J by 0 bases, 2 bases remained unmatched. The CDR3 has 14 amino acids. The V gene's germline CDR1 is SGHRS and CDR2 YFSETQ. The CDR3 is CASSSSGSSYEQYF. CDR3 DNA sequence: TGCGCCAGCAGCTCCAGCGGGAGCTCCTACGAGCAGTACTTC.

J is TRBJ1-1 and V is TRBV28; no clear D gene. Per the germline V gene, CDR1 is MDHEN and CDR2 is SYDVKM. Between the trimmed V and J ends, which lost 6 bases and 5 bases, there was a span of 4 bases. CDR3 length equals 10 residues. The CDR3 coding sequence is TGTGCCAGCAGAGAGACTGAAGCTTTCTTT. Its protein is CASRETEAFF.

V gene TRBV18 combines with J gene TRBJ1-5; D is perhaps TRBD1 (5 bases). Germline CDR1 reads KGHSH; CDR2 reads LQKENI. V gave up 2 bases and J gave up 2 bases, with 10 bases separating them. This CDR3 is built from 15 residues. CDR3 in amino acids: CASSPWVGGNQPQHF. The CDR3 region has the DNA TGTGCCAGCTCACCATGGGTAGGGGGCAATCAGCCCCAGCATTTT.

The chain uses TRBV5-3 and TRBJ2-1; D is unresolved. TRBV5-3 is an ORF, and what it does is uncertain. The V end was cut by 0 bases, the J end by 4 bases, with 5 bases between. The CDR3 runs 13 residues. The CDR3 DNA reads TGTGCCAGAAGCTTGGGCGATTACAATGAGCAGTTCTTC. Protein: CARSLGDYNEQFF.

This chain connects TRBV7-2 to TRBJ2-3; D is perhaps TRBD2 (5 bases). Trimming took 1 base from V and 2 from J, leaving 10 bases between them. Germline V gene sequence: CDR1 SGHTA, CDR2 FQGNSA. There are 15 residues in the CDR3. CDR3 DNA: TGTGCCAGCAGCTTAGGTACGGGAACCACAGATACGCAGTATTTT. It is translated as CASSLGTGTTDTQYF.

This clone was observed a single time. As DNA, the CDR3 is TGTGCCAGCAGTTTGGCAGGAAGTGACGAGACCCAGTACTTC. It codes for CASSLAGSDETQYF. The rearrangement joins TRBV7-2 to TRBJ2-5; D remains ambiguous. Germline V gene data show CDR1 as SGHTA and CDR2 as FQGNSA. V was shortened by 6 bases and J by 5 bases, with 16 bases between the two germline ends. CDR3 length: 14 amino acids. Combining the CDR3 with reference TRBV7-2 and TRBJ2-5 gives the whole variable domain GAGVSQSPSNKVTEKGKDVELRCDPISGHTALYWYRQSLGQGLEFLIYFQGNSAPDKSGLPSDRFSAERTGGSVSTLTIQRTQQEDSAVYLCASSLAGSDETQYFGPGTRLLVL.

By proportion, this clone is medium-sized. The chain combines TRBV6-1 with TRBJ2-7, with 11 nucleotides matching TRBD2. Germline V gene lookup returns CDR1 MNHNS and CDR2 SASEGT. V lost 1 base and J lost 2; bases outside the gene matches: 4. The CDR3 extends over 16 amino acids. This CDR3 is CASSEGPGLAAYEQYF. CDR3 bases: TGTGCCAGCAGTGAAGGACCGGGACTAGCGGCCTACGAGCAGTACTTC.

This clone was seen just once. V is TRBV5-1 and J is TRBJ1-4, with TRBD1 identical over 11 bases. CDR3 length: 14 residues. V lost 5 bases and J lost 6; bases outside the gene matches: 3. From germline, CDR1 is SGHRS and CDR2 YFSETQ. CDR3 sequence reads: CASSRTGGYEKLFF. For the CDR3, the DNA is TGCGCCAGCAGTAGGACAGGGGGCTATGAAAAACTGTTTTTT.

The rearrangement links TRBV5-1 to TRBJ2-2; TRBD1 matches at 8 bases. There are 15 residues in the CDR3. The germline V gene has CDR1 SGHRS and CDR2 YFSETQ. After removal of 1 base from V and 3 bases from J, the junction contained 2 bases not matched to a gene. DNA for the CDR3: TGCGCCAGCAGCTTGTCGACAGGGGACACCGGGGAGCTGTTTTTT. This gives the protein CASSLSTGDTGELFF.

V and J are TRBV5-1 and TRBJ1-4, with D tentatively TRBD1 (6 bases). Per germline, CDR1 SGHRS and CDR2 YFSETQ. V was shortened by 4 bases and J by 8 bases, with 9 bases between the two germline ends. The CDR3 totals 12 residues. CDR3 protein: CASSPRGEKLFF. The CDR3 DNA reads TGCGCCAGCAGCCCCAGGGGCGAAAAACTGTTTTTT.

This rearrangement joins TRBV11-2 to TRBJ2-5, with unresolved D. Trimming shortened V by 0 bases and J by 5 bases, and 13 bases separated the two germline ends. CDR1 is SGHAT and CDR2 is FQNNGV in the germline V gene. The CDR3 sequence is 15 residues long. The CDR3 DNA sequence: TGTGCCAGCAGCTTAGATCGAGGAACCGGGGAGACCCAGTACTTC. Translating it yields CASSLDRGTGETQYF.

The chain combines TRBV5-6 with TRBJ1-2; D may be TRBD1 (6 bases). The germline CDR1 and CDR2 sequences are SGHDT and YYEEEE. V was shortened by 1 base and J by 4 bases, with 17 bases between the two germline ends. The CDR3 is made up of 16 amino acids. The CDR3 bases are TGTGCCAGCAGCTTGCATTCCCCAGGGGTATTCTATGGCTACACCTTC. It translates to CASSLHSPGVFYGYTF.

This rearrangement joins TRBV29-1 to TRBJ2-3, with a tentative D call TRBD2 (6 bases). CDR1 and CDR2 from the germline V gene are SQVTM and ANQGSEA. The CDR3 loop spans 13 amino acids. Trimming cost V 3 bases and J 2 bases, with 9 bases left between them. Here the CDR3 reads CSVEASATDTQYF. DNA of the CDR3: TGCAGCGTTGAGGCTAGCGCCACAGATACGCAGTATTTT.

The rearrangement links TRBV7-2 to TRBJ1-2; no reliable D call. V dropped 1 base and J dropped 0 bases, with 9 bases sitting between them. CDR3 length: 15 amino acids. Germline assignment: CDR1 SGHTA and CDR2 FQGNSA. CDR3 DNA sequence: TGTGCCAGCAGCTTAGGGCTGGGCCCTAACTATGGCTACACCTTC. Protein sequence: CASSLGLGPNYGYTF.

The chain carries TRBV30 and TRBJ2-6; D remains unclear. Trimming pared 5 bases from V and 1 base from J, leaving 9 bases between. From germline, CDR1 is GTSNPN and CDR2 SVGIG (reference sequence). The CDR3 spans 14 residues. CDR3 region: CAWARSSGANVLTF. The CDR3 bases are TGTGCCTGGGCCAGGTCATCTGGGGCCAACGTCCTGACTTTC.